A selection of T cell receptor beta chains follows, all from one sample in a study of T-cell reconstitution after alpha-beta-depleted transplantation in children. TCRdb re-called the PCR reads through MiXCR, storing one row per CDR3 protein. This sample has over 150,000 distinct CDR3 sequences, with approximately 14% found just once. This sample comprised PBMCs from the stem cell graft donor, obtained from the stem cell graft. These TCRs come from a human donor who donated a stem cell graft to a child with acute lymphoblastic leukemia. Both conserved end residues are part of each CDR3. A clone size is listed for some rows: how often the clone was seen (once, few, many), or a class if it is expanded.

clone size: many
V gene: TRBV27
CDR3 protein: CATQTVSSYEQYF

clone size: many
V gene: TRBV7-9
CDR3 protein: CASSSGTGGLDTQYF

clone size: -
V gene: TRBV7-9
CDR3 protein: CASSRRTSGPYEQYF

clone size: -
V gene: TRBV20-1
CDR3 protein: CSARVNRGDNQPQHF

clone size: -
V gene: TRBV18
CDR3 protein: CASSPPGTGGAGYEQYF

clone size: many
V gene: TRBV7-8
CDR3 protein: CASSRRTGFQPQHF

clone size: many
V gene: TRBV12-3/TRBV12-4
CDR3 protein: CASSLSSKNIQYF

clone size: many
V gene: TRBV10-3
CDR3 protein: CAIRGTSGNYTGELFF

clone size: many
V gene: TRBV10-3
CDR3 protein: CAISESGGGQPQHF

clone size: many
V gene: TRBV18
CDR3 protein: CASSTGTASFF

clone size: many
V gene: TRBV29-1
CDR3 protein: CSVGSAIETGELFF

clone size: few
V gene: TRBV29-1
CDR3 protein: CSVGGPAPPYNEQFF

clone size: many
V gene: TRBV27
CDR3 protein: CASSFWISGQAGMNTEAFF

clone size: few
V gene: TRBV12-3/TRBV12-4
CDR3 protein: CAIETQSTDTQYF

clone size: many
V gene: TRBV7-9
CDR3 protein: CASSRDGNIQYF

clone size: many
V gene: TRBV29-1
CDR3 protein: CSVGRSNTGELFF

clone size: many
V gene: TRBV5-1
CDR3 protein: CASSLGTGSQPQHF

clone size: few
V gene: TRBV19
CDR3 protein: CASSWARGRGSYNEQFF

clone size: -
V gene: TRBV11-2
CDR3 protein: CASSPPGLAGGRNEQFF

clone size: many
V gene: TRBV5-1
CDR3 protein: CASSLIAGAGTGELFF

clone size: many
V gene: TRBV12-3/TRBV12-4
CDR3 protein: CASSLGSSPVEQYF

clone size: -
V gene: TRBV20-1
CDR3 protein: CSARDPTGWGETQYF

clone size: many
V gene: TRBV12-3/TRBV12-4
CDR3 protein: CASSQWGFTYGYTF

clone size: few
V gene: TRBV11-3
CDR3 protein: CASSLAGHSSANEQFF

clone size: many
V gene: TRBV4-1
CDR3 protein: CASSQGAGISYEQYF

clone size: many
V gene: TRBV20-1
CDR3 protein: CSANSGLAETQYF

clone size: many
V gene: TRBV6-1
CDR3 protein: CATTQGSSWGEQFF

clone size: many
V gene: TRBV20-1
CDR3 protein: CSARKQGNTGELFF

clone size: few
V gene: TRBV7-8
CDR3 protein: CASSQPGSGSRETQYF

clone size: many
V gene: TRBV7-2
CDR3 protein: CASSRVGGGQETQYF

clone size: once
V gene: TRBV20-1
CDR3 protein: CSARGGSGSRGGDNEQFF

clone size: few
V gene: TRBV5-1
CDR3 protein: CASDLEGLGNEQFF

clone size: few
V gene: TRBV6-5
CDR3 protein: CASSYSGTGLIRSEQFF

clone size: many
V gene: TRBV5-1
CDR3 protein: CASSGLQGEGLGNQPQHF

clone size: few
V gene: TRBV18
CDR3 protein: CASSPIAGVYEQYF

clone size: -
V gene: TRBV19
CDR3 protein: CASSTPTGLEQFF

clone size: many
V gene: TRBV10-3
CDR3 protein: CAIMPGTGGPGEQFF

clone size: many
V gene: TRBV7-8
CDR3 protein: CASSHSRVSPNYGYTF

clone size: many
V gene: TRBV25-1
CDR3 protein: CASSDGTSGNGELFF

clone size: many
V gene: TRBV9
CDR3 protein: CASSAGTSTDTQYF

clone size: few
V gene: TRBV10-3
CDR3 protein: CAISTSGDTQYF

clone size: many
V gene: TRBV7-9
CDR3 protein: CASSLLGNPSTDTQYF

clone size: many
V gene: TRBV27
CDR3 protein: CASSFKASGTYEQYF

clone size: many
V gene: TRBV27
CDR3 protein: CASSFGGHRKETQYF

clone size: few
V gene: TRBV7-9
CDR3 protein: CASSLFGGLRNEQFF

clone size: many
V gene: TRBV18
CDR3 protein: CASSPDRGHSYEQYF

clone size: -
V gene: TRBV7-9
CDR3 protein: CASSSGTGKQPQHF

clone size: few
V gene: TRBV29-1
CDR3 protein: CSVFMREWDTQYF

clone size: few
V gene: TRBV7-2
CDR3 protein: CASSLGTGVQPQHF

clone size: many
V gene: TRBV12-3/TRBV12-4
CDR3 protein: CASSPRDEQFF

clone size: many
V gene: TRBV12-3/TRBV12-4
CDR3 protein: CASSLDNYEQYF

clone size: many
V gene: TRBV5-1
CDR3 protein: CASSLEHVGAAGNTIYF

clone size: few
V gene: TRBV20-1
CDR3 protein: CSAATRTGGYEKLFF

clone size: many
V gene: TRBV27
CDR3 protein: CASSSDGRAVTGANVLTF

clone size: many
V gene: TRBV20-1
CDR3 protein: CSARPRGLTDTQYF